This entry lists 30 T cell receptor beta chains sequenced from one sample in a study of T cell responses to AZD1222 COVID-19 vaccine. Method: immunoSEQ multiplex PCR; TCRdb's copy keeps in-frame clones and lacks some. This sample has about 110,000 clones, with approximately 88% found just once. This specimen was peripheral blood, taken on day 0 of MenACWY control vaccination. These receptors all stem from an adult in good health.

In its sample, this clone was seen once. The J gene is TRBJ2-7, the V gene TRBV5-1; 12 bases match TRBD2. This CDR3 has 17 amino acids. CDR1 and CDR2 from the germline V gene are SGHRS and YFSETQ. The trim removed 0 bases at V and 6 bases at J, leaving 10 bases unmatched. The CDR3, as DNA: TGCGCCAGCAGCTTGGGAGCTAGCGGGGGGGCCTCGGGCGAGCAGTACTTC. Amino acids: CASSLGASGGASGEQYF.

The gene calls are TRBV6-2 or TRBV6-3 and TRBJ1-1; D might be TRBD1 (6 bases). Germline V gene data show CDR1 as MNHEY and CDR2 as SVGEGT. This CDR3 comprises 13 residues. Trimming pared 4 bases from V and 5 bases from J, leaving 11 bases between. The CDR3, as DNA: TGTGCCAGCAGTTTCTTACAGGGAACTGAAGCTTTCTTT. Residues: CASSFLQGTEAFF.

This sequence joins TRBV6-5 and TRBJ1-2; weak D call: TRBD1 (5 bases). V was clipped by 7 bases and J by 4 bases, with 19 bases between them. Germline CDR1 is MNHEY and CDR2 is SVGAGI. CDR3 size: 15 residues. The CDR3 bases are TGTGCCAGCACCTCCGTGACCCGGGGGTTCTATGGCTACACCTTC. It specifies CASTSVTRGFYGYTF.

The CDR3 region is CASSQVGGSYNEQFF. CDR3 nucleotides: TGTGCCAGCAGCCAAGTAGGGGGCTCCTACAATGAGCAGTTCTTC. The chain joins TRBV3-1 (or the pseudogene TRBV3-2) to TRBJ2-1; D may be TRBD1 (6 bases). V was trimmed by 1 base and J by 0 bases, leaving 7 bases between them. Germline V gives CDR1 LGHDT, CDR2 YNNKEL (reference sequence). This CDR3 is built from 15 residues.

The chain uses TRBV7-8 and TRBJ1-2; D is uncertain. Germline V lookup: CDR1 SGHVS, CDR2 FQNEAQ. The CDR3 runs to 14 residues. The germline V and J ends were trimmed by 0 bases and 2 bases, with 7 bases remaining between them. CDR3 DNA: TGTGCCAGCAGCTTAGCAAGGGTCAACTATGGCTACACCTTC. Amino acid sequence: CASSLARVNYGYTF.

This sequence joins TRBV4-3 and TRBJ1-2; 7 nucleotides match TRBD1. The CDR3 runs 15 residues. V shed 4 bases, J shed 4 bases, and the junction held 9 bases outside the gene matches. Germline loops: CDR1 LGHNA, CDR2 YSLEER. CDR3 coding DNA: TGCGCCAGCAGCCGCACCACAGAGGGGGCCTATGGCTACACCTTC. Its translation: CASSRTTEGAYGYTF.

The CDR3 region has the DNA TGTGCCAGTACCGCGGGCGCTGGAAACACCATATATTTT. It codes for CASTAGAGNTIYF. This chain connects TRBV19 to TRBJ1-3; D remains ambiguous. The germline V gene encodes CDR1 LNHDA and CDR2 SQIVND (reference sequence). There are 13 residues in the CDR3. Between the trimmed V and J ends, which lost 7 bases and 2 bases, there was a span of 9 bases. Full variable domain (outside the CDR3, taken from reference TRBV19 and TRBJ1-3): DGGITQSPKYLFRKEGQNVTLSCEQNLNHDAMYWYRQDPGQGLRLIYYSQIVNDFQKGDIAEGYSVSREKKESFPLTVTSAQKNPTAFYLCASTAGAGNTIYFGEGSWLTVV.

The gene calls are TRBV4-1 and TRBJ1-3, with D uncertain. Germline-derived CDR1 and CDR2 are MGHRA and YSYEKL. The CDR3 loop spans 15 amino acids. V lost 6 bases and J lost 1, with 13 bases in between. Here the CDR3 DNA reads TGCGCCAGCAGTGAAGGGATACTTTCTGGAAACACCATATATTTT. It is translated as CASSEGILSGNTIYF.

In this sample, this clone turned up once. The chain has TRBV7-2 and TRBJ2-1; D may correspond to TRBD1 or TRBD2 (5 bases each). The CDR3 sequence is 14 residues long. Germline V gene sequence: CDR1 SGHTA, CDR2 FQGNSA. V lost 6 bases, J lost 9 bases, and 18 bases lay in between. Here the CDR3 DNA reads TGTGCCAGCAGGGGACCTGTAGGAGCTTCTGAGCAGTTCTTC. This gives the protein CASRGPVGASEQFF.

This clone was found once. This chain joins TRBV6-6 and TRBJ2-3, with D unclear. The ends were cut back, 6 bases at V and 5 bases at J, with 9 bases in the middle. Germline assignment: CDR1 MNHNY and CDR2 SVGAGI (reference sequence). There are 12 residues in the CDR3. The CDR3, as DNA: TGTGCCAGCAGGGGCCTGGGAGATACGCAGTATTTT. Protein: CASRGLGDTQYF.

The chain carries TRBV11-2 and TRBJ2-5; maybe TRBD2 (5 bases). This CDR3 region has 14 residues. From germline, CDR1 is SGHAT and CDR2 FQNNGV. V lost 4 bases, J lost 0 bases, and 9 bases lay in between. CDR3 nucleotides: TGTGCCAGCAGCTCCCCCGGGGACCAAGAGACCCAGTACTTC. Amino acids: CASSSPGDQETQYF. Looking up the rest from reference TRBV11-2 and TRBJ2-5 gives the full variable domain: EAGVAQSPRYKIIEKRQSVAFWCNPISGHATLYWYQQILGQGPKLLIQFQNNGVVDDSQLPKDRFSAERLKGVDSTLKIQPAKLEDSAVYLCASSSPGDQETQYFGPGTRLLVL.

This clone was observed once. The genes are TRBV5-4 and TRBJ1-4; TRBD1 is a possible D gene (5 bases). The V end was cut by 6 bases, the J end by 6 bases, with 18 bases between. In germline, CDR1 is SGHNT, CDR2 YYREEE (reference sequence). The CDR3 consists of 15 residues. The CDR3 nucleotides read TGTGCCAGCACCGTGGGGGGTCCGAGTGATGAAAAACTGTTTTTT. This encodes CASTVGGPSDEKLFF.

This chain links TRBV30 with TRBJ1-1; D uncertain. Trimming took off 0 bases at V and 0 bases at J, with 8 bases between the two ends. This CDR3 contains 14 residues. CDR1 is GTSNPN and CDR2 is SVGIG in the germline V gene (reference sequence). The CDR3 DNA follows: TGTGCCTGGAGTGTCGGACGTCTGAACACTGAAGCTTTCTTT. Translation gives CAWSVGRLNTEAFF.

This clone was seen a single time. V usage is TRBV11-2 and J usage is TRBJ2-1; D is possibly TRBD1 (6 bases). CDR3 size: 15 residues. Trimming left V 0 bases short and J 5 bases short, with 11 bases between. Germline V gives CDR1 SGHAT, CDR2 FQNNGV. The CDR3 reads CASSLEGRGHNEQFF. The CDR3 DNA reads as TGTGCCAGCAGCTTAGAAGGCAGGGGTCACAATGAGCAGTTCTTC.

The chain joins TRBV18 to TRBJ2-7; D remains ambiguous. Trimming left V 6 bases short and J 1 base short, with 19 bases between. Germline loops: CDR1 KGHSH, CDR2 LQKENI. CDR3 length equals 16 residues. CDR3 in amino acids: CASSPGERRTSYEQYF. The CDR3 region has the DNA TGTGCCAGCTCCCCCGGCGAAAGGCGAACTTCCTACGAGCAGTACTTC.

This chain joins TRBV11-3 and TRBJ1-1; 8 bases line up with TRBD1. The CDR3 is made up of 12 amino acids. CDR1 and CDR2 from the germline V gene are SGHNT and YENEEA. The ends lost 9 bases at V and 3 bases at J; junction bases unmatched: 3. The CDR3 DNA follows: TGTGCCAGTCAGGGGGCTGACACTGAAGCTTTCTTT. Translating gives CASQGADTEAFF.

V gene TRBV6-1 combines with J gene TRBJ1-1; no clear D. With 2 bases removed from V and 4 bases from J, the gap between germline ends came to 11 bases. This CDR3 is 14 amino acids long. Germline CDR1 reads MNHNS; CDR2 reads SASEGT. CDR3 sequence (DNA): TGTGCCAGCAGTGAATATATCACAGCCACTGAAGCTTTCTTT. It encodes CASSEYITATEAFF.

To note about this clone: Other DNA variants within this sample encode the same CDR3. The rearrangement links TRBV7-3 to TRBJ1-1, with TRBD1 identical over 10 bases. This CDR3 spans 15 amino acids. Germline values: CDR1 SGHTA, CDR2 FQGTGA. V lost 2 bases and J lost 10; bases outside the gene matches: 10. In DNA form, the CDR3 reads TGTGCCAGCAGCTTAGAGCAGGGGCGACAGGGGGCAGCTTTCTTT. Translating gives CASSLEQGRQGAAFF.

The genes are TRBV5-1 and TRBJ2-2, with a possible D match to TRBD1 (6 bases). CDR1 and CDR2 (germline): SGHRS, YFSETQ. This CDR3 has 16 amino acids. V was trimmed by 3 bases and J by 9 bases, leaving 21 bases between them. The CDR3, as DNA: TGCGCCAGCAGCTCGTCGACGGGGACATCTATAAGGGAGCTGTTTTTT. Amino acids: CASSSSTGTSIRELFF. The full variable domain, its missing parts supplied by reference TRBV5-1 and TRBJ2-2, is KAGVTQTPRYLIKTRGQQVTLSCSPISGHRSVSWYQQTPGQGLQFLFEYFSETQRNKGNFPGRFSGRQFSNSRSEMNVSTLELGDSALYLCASSSSTGTSIRELFFGEGSRLTVL.

CDR3 in amino acids: CASSTGTGLAVHGYTF. The CDR3 nucleotides read TGTGCCAGCTCGACCGGGACAGGGTTGGCTGTGCATGGCTACACCTTC. The genes are TRBV28 and TRBJ1-2; TRBD1 aligns across 9 bases. Germline V lookup: CDR1 MDHEN, CDR2 SYDVKM. The CDR3 has 16 residues. V shed 8 bases, J shed 6 bases, and the junction held 16 bases outside the gene matches.

The V call is TRBV11-3, the J call TRBJ2-7, with 8 bases that match TRBD1. Germline CDR1 SGHNT, CDR2 YENEEA. Trimming took 4 bases from V and 7 from J; bases not matched to a gene: 6. The length of the CDR3 is 13 residues. CDR3 in amino acids: CASSSGQGGEQYF. The CDR3 DNA is TGTGCCAGCAGCTCAGGACAGGGAGGAGAGCAGTACTTC. The variable domain in full, completed from reference TRBV11-3 and TRBJ2-7, reads EAGVVQSPRYKIIEKKQPVAFWCNPISGHNTLYWYLQNLGQGPELLIRYENEEAVDDSQLPKDRFSAERLKGVDSTLKIQPAELGDSAVYLCASSSGQGGEQYFGPGTRLTVT.

The rearrangement links TRBV27 to TRBJ1-1, with D uncertain. The germline V gene has CDR1 MNHEY and CDR2 SMNVEV (reference sequence). Trimming took 3 bases from V and 1 from J, leaving 6 bases between them. The CDR3 consists of 13 residues. The CDR3 region is CASSFRGNTEAFF. For the CDR3, the DNA is TGTGCCAGCAGTTTTCGGGGGAACACTGAAGCTTTCTTT.

This chain joins TRBV18 and TRBJ1-1, with D perhaps matching TRBD1 (5 bases). The CDR3 has 14 residues. CDR1 and CDR2 from the germline V gene are KGHSH and LQKENI. CDR3: CATYSQRGDTEAFF. The CDR3 nucleotides are TGTGCGACTTACTCCCAGCGAGGGGACACTGAAGCTTTCTTT.

This chain's CDR3 is CASNSAGGLWEQFF. CDR3 in DNA: TGTGCCAGCAACTCAGCGGGAGGGTTATGGGAGCAGTTCTTC. The chain combines TRBV6-6 with TRBJ2-1, with 10 bases identical to TRBD2. CDR3 length equals 14 residues. The germline V gene has CDR1 MNHNY and CDR2 SVGAGI (reference sequence). V was pared by 7 bases and J by 10 bases, with 10 bases of the junction left unmatched.

The V call is TRBV6-2 or TRBV6-3, the J call TRBJ2-1, with TRBD2 matching over 8 bases. The V gene's germline CDR1 is MNHEY and CDR2 SVGEGT. This CDR3 spans 16 amino acids. V lost 0 bases to trimming and J lost 6 bases; unmatched junction nucleotides: 7. DNA of the CDR3: TGTGCCAGCAGTTACTCGGAGCGGGAGATGAGCAATGAGCAGTTCTTC. Its translation is CASSYSEREMSNEQFF.

The rearrangement links TRBV6-6 to TRBJ2-2; D unclear. CDR3 size: 15 residues. Looked up from germline, CDR1 is MNHNY and CDR2 is SVGAGI (reference sequence). With 8 bases removed from V and 0 bases from J, the gap between germline ends came to 13 bases. The CDR3 DNA sequence: TGTGCCAGCCACTTTGAGGTCCCGAACACCGGGGAGCTGTTTTTT. Protein product: CASHFEVPNTGELFF.

The V call is TRBV28, the J call TRBJ1-2, with D hard to call. The CDR3 length is 13 residues. With 2 bases removed from V and 6 bases from J, the gap between germline ends came to 10 bases. CDR1 and CDR2 from the germline V gene are MDHEN and SYDVKM. In nucleotides, the CDR3 is TGTGCCAGCAGTTTACTCCGGGTTGATGGCTACACCTTC. This encodes CASSLLRVDGYTF.

V usage is TRBV9 and J usage is TRBJ1-1, with 8 nucleotides matching TRBD1. V dropped 4 bases and J dropped 8; count of bases not matched to a gene: 13. CDR3 length: 15 amino acids. CDR1 SGDLS and CDR2 YYNGEE come from the germline V gene. The CDR3 region is CASSPQGALGTEAFF. CDR3 in DNA: TGTGCCAGCAGCCCTCAGGGGGCGCTGGGGACCGAAGCTTTCTTT.

The V and J genes are TRBV3-1 (or the pseudogene TRBV3-2) and TRBJ1-1; TRBD1 matches 7 bases. In germline, CDR1 is LGHDT, CDR2 YNNKEL (reference sequence). This CDR3 has 13 amino acids. The junction had 6 bases not matched to a gene; V was cut back by 1 base and J by 10 bases. CDR3 bases: TGTGCCAGCAGCCAAGGGTTACAGGGGACAGCTTTCTTT. This gives the protein CASSQGLQGTAFF.

V usage is TRBV19 and J usage is TRBJ2-1; 14 bases agree with TRBD2. This CDR3 region has 16 residues. V lost 6 bases to trimming and J lost 2 bases; unmatched junction nucleotides: 3. Germline lookup yields CDR1 LNHDA and CDR2 SQIVND (reference sequence). CDR3 protein: CASRRTSGGPYNEQFF. Here the CDR3 DNA reads TGTGCCAGTAGACGGACTAGCGGGGGGCCCTACAATGAGCAGTTCTTC.